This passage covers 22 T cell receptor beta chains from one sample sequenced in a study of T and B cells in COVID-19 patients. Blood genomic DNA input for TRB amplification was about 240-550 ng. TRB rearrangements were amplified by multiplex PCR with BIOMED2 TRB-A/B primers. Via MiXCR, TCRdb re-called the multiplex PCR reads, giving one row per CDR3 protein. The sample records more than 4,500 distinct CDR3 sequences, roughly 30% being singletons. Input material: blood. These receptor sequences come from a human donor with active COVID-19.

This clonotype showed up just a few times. DNA for the CDR3: TGTGCCAGCAGTTCCGGACTAGCGGGAGACGAGCAGTACTTC. Translating it yields CASSSGLAGDEQYF. The V gene is TRBV12-3 or TRBV12-4, the J gene TRBJ2-7; 13 bases are a match to TRBD2. The CDR3 has 14 amino acids. V was clipped by 4 bases and J by 5 bases; unmatched bases: 2.

The CDR3 reads CASSLFRETQYF. The DNA of the CDR3 is TGTGCCAGCAGCTTATTCCGGGAGACCCAGTACTTC. The gene calls are TRBV11-2 and TRBJ2-5, with D unresolved. Germline assignment: CDR1 SGHAT and CDR2 FQNNGV. The CDR3 contains 12 residues. The V end lost 2 bases, the J end lost 5 bases, and 6 bases lay between the germline ends.

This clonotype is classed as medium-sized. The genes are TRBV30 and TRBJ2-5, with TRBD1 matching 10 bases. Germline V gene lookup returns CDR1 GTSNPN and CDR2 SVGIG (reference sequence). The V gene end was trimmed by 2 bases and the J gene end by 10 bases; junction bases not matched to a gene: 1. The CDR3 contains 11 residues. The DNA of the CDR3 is TGTGCCTGGAGTAGGACAGGGGGCCAGTACTTC. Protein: CAWSRTGGQYF.

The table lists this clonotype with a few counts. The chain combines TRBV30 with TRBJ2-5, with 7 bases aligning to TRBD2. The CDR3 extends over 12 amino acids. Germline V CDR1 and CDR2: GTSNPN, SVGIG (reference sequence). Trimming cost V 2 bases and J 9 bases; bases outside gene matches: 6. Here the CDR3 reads CAWSRGVGAQYF. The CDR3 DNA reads TGTGCCTGGAGTCGGGGGGTTGGGGCCCAGTACTTC.

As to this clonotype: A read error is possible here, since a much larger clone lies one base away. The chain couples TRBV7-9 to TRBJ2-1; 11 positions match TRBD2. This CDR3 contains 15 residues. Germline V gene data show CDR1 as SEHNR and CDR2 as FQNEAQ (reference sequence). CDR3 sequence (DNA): TGTGTCAGCAGCAGGACTAGCGGGTCCTACAATGAGCAGTTCTTC. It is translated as CVSSRTSGSYNEQFF.

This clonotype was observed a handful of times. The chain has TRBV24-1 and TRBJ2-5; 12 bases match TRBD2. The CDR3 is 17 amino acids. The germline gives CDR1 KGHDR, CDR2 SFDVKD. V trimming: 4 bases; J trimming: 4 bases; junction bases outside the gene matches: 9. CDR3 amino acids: CATSEGGLAGRRETQYF. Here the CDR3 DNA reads TGTGCCACCAGTGAGGGAGGACTAGCGGGGAGGAGAGAGACCCAGTACTTC.

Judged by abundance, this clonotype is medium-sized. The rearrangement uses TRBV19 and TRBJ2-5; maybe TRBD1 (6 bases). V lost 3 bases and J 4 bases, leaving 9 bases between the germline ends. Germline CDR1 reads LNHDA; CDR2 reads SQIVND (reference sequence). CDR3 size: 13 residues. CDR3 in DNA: TGTGCCAGTAGTATCCGAGGGGGAGAGACCCAGTACTTC. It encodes CASSIRGGETQYF.

The CDR3 here is CAISEGNTEAFF. CDR3 in DNA: TGTGCCATCAGTGAGGGGAACACTGAAGCTTTCTTT. The chain combines TRBV10-3 with TRBJ1-1; D is undetermined. CDR3 size: 12 residues. Trimming stripped 2 bases from V and 1 base from J, with 2 bases between. Germline V gene sequence: CDR1 ENHRY, CDR2 SYGVKD.

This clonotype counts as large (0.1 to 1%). The DNA of the CDR3 is TGCAGCGTTGAAGCTTGGCCATCTATGGGGTTGGGTGAGACCCAGTACTTC. This sequence encodes CSVEAWPSMGLGETQYF. V usage is TRBV29-1 and J usage is TRBJ2-5; D gene uncertain. The CDR3 spans 17 residues. V lost 1 base to trimming and J lost 5 bases, with 23 bases between them. In germline, CDR1 is SQVTM, CDR2 ANQGSEA.

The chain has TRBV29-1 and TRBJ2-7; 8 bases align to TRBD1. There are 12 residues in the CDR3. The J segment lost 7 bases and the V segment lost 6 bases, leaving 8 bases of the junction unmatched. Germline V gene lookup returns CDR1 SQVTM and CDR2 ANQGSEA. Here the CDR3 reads CSVSQGAKEQYF. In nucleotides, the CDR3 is TGCAGCGTATCTCAGGGGGCCAAGGAGCAGTACTTC.

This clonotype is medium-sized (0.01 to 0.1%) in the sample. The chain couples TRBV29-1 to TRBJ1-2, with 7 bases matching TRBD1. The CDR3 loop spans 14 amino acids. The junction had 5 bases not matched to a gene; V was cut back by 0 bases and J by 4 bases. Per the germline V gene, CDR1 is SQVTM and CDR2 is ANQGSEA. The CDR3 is CSVEETGHRYGYTF. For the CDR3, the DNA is TGCAGCGTTGAAGAGACAGGGCACCGCTATGGCTACACCTTC.

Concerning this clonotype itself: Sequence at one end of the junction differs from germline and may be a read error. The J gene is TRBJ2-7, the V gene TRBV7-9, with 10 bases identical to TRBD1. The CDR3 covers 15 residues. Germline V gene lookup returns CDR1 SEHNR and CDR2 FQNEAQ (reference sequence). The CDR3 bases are TGTACCAGCAGCTTAGGAGACAGGGGGCCCTACGAGCAGTACTTC. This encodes CTSSLGDRGPYEQYF.

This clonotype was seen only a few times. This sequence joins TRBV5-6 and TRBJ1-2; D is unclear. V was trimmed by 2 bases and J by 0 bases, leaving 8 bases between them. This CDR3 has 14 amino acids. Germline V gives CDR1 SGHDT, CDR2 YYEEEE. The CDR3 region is CASSFRRANYGYTF. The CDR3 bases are TGTGCCAGCAGCTTCAGGCGAGCTAACTATGGCTACACCTTC. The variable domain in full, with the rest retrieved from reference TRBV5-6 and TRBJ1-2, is DAGVTQSPTHLIKTRGQQVTLRCSPKSGHDTVSWYQQALGQGPQFIFQYYEEEERQRGNFPDRFSGHQFPNYSSELNVNALLLGDSALYLCASSFRRANYGYTFGSGTRLTVV.

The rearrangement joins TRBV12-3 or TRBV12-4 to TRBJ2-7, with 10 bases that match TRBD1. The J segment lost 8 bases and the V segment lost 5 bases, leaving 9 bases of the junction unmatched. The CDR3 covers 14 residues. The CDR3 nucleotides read TGTGCCAGCAGTACCGGGACAGGGGTTCTTCAGCAGTACTTC. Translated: CASSTGTGVLQQYF.

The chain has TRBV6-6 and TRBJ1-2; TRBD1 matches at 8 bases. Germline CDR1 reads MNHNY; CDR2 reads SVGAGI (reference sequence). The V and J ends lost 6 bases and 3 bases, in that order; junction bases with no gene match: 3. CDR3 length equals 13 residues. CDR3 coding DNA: TGTGCCAGCAGACCGACAGGGGACTATGGCTACACCTTC. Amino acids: CASRPTGDYGYTF.

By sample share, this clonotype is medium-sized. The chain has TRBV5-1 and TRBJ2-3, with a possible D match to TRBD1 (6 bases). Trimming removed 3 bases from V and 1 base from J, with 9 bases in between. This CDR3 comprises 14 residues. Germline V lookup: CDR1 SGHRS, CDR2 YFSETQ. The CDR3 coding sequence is TGCGCCAGCAGCTCCTCAGGGGGCACAGATACGCAGTATTTT. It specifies CASSSSGGTDTQYF.

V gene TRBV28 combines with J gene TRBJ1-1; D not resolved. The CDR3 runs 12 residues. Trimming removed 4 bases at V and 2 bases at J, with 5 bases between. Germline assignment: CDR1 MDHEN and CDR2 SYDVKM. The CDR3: CASSSGNTEAFF. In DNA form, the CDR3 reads TGTGCCAGCAGTTCAGGTAACACTGAAGCTTTCTTT.

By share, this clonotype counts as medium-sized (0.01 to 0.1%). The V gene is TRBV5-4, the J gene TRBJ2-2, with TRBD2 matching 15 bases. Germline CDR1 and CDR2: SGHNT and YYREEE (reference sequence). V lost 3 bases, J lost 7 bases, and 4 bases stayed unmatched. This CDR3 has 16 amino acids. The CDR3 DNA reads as TGTGCCAGCAGCTCCGGACTAGCGGGGGGGTACGGGGAGCTGTTTTTT. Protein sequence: CASSSGLAGGYGELFF.

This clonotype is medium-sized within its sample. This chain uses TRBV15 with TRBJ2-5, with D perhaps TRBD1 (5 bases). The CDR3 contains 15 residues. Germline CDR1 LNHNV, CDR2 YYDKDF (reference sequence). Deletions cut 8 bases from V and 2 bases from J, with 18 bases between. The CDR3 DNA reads TGTGCCACCTCTGGGAAGGGCGCAGGGCAAGAGACCCAGTACTTC. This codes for CATSGKGAGQETQYF.

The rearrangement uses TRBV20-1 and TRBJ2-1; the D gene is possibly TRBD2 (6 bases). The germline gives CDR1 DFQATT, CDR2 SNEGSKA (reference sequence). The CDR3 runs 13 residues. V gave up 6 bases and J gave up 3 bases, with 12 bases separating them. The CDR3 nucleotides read TGCAGTGCCCTTAGCGGAAACTACAATGAGCAGTTCTTC. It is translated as CSALSGNYNEQFF.

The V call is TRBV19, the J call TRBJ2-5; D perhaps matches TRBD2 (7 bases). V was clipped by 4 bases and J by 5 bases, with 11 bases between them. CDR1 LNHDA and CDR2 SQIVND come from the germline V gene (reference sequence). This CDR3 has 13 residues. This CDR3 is CASSTGGGETQYF. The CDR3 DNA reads TGTGCCAGTAGTACGGGGGGCGGGGAGACCCAGTACTTC.

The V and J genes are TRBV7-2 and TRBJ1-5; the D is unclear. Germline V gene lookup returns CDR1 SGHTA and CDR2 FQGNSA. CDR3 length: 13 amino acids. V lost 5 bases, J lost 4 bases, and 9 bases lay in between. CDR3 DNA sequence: TGTGCCAGCAGCCGGAGTAGAAATCAGCCCCAGCATTTT. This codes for CASSRSRNQPQHF.